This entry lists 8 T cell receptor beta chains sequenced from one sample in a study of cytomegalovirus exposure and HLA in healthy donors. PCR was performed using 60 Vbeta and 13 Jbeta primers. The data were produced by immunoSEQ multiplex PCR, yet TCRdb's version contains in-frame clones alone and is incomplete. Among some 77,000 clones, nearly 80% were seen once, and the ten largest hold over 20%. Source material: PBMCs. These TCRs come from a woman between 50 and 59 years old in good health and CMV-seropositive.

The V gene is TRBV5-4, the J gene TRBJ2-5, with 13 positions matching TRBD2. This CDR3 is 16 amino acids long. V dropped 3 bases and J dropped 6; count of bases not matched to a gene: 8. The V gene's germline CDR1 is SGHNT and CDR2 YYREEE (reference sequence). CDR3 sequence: CASSSRLAGGPKTQYF. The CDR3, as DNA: TGTGCCAGCAGCTCTCGACTAGCGGGAGGTCCCAAGACCCAGTACTTC.

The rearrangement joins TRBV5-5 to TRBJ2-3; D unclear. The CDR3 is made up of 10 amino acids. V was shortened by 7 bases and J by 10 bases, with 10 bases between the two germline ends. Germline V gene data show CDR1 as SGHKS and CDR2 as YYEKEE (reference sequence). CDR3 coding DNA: TGTGCCAGCGGAGAGGCGGCGCAGTATTTT. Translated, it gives CASGEAAQYF.

The CDR3 bases are TGCGCCAGCAGCCACAGGGGGGCCTACCTAACTGAAGCTTTCTTT. The encoded protein is CASSHRGAYLTEAFF. The chain employs TRBV4-1 and TRBJ1-1; 7 bases fit TRBD1. The CDR3 is made up of 15 amino acids. V was pared by 3 bases and J by 5 bases, with 9 bases of the junction left unmatched. Germline V lookup: CDR1 MGHRA, CDR2 YSYEKL.

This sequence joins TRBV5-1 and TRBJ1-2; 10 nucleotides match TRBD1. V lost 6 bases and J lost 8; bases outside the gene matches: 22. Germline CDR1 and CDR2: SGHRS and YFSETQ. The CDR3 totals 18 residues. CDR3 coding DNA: TGCGCCAGCACCCCATTTATAGAATACTCCGGGACAGGGGAAGGCTACACCTTC. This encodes CASTPFIEYSGTGEGYTF.

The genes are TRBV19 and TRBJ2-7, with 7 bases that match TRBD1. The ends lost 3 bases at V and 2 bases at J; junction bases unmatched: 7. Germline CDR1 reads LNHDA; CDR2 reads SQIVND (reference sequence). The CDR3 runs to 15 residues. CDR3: CASSIGDRAPYEQYF. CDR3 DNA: TGTGCCAGTAGTATTGGTGACAGGGCACCCTACGAGCAGTACTTC.

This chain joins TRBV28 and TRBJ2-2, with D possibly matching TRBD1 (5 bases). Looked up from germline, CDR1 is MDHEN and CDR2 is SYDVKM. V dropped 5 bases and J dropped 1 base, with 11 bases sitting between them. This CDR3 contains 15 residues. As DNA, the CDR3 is TGTGCCAGCAGTCCATACGACAGGAACACCGGGGAGCTGTTTTTT. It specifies CASSPYDRNTGELFF.

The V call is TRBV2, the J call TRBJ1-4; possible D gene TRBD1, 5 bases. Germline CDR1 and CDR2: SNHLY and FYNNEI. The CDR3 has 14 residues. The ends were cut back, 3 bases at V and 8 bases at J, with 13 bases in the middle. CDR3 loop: CASSDAGVREKLFF. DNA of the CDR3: TGTGCCAGCAGTGACGCGGGGGTGAGAGAAAAACTGTTTTTT.

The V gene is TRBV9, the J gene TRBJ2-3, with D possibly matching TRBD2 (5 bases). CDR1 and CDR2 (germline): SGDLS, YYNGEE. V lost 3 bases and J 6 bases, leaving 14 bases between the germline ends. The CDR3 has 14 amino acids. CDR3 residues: CASSDLHPGDTQYF. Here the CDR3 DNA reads TGTGCCAGCAGCGACCTCCATCCGGGGGATACGCAGTATTTT. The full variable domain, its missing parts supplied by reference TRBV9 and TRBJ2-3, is DSGVTQTPKHLITATGQRVTLRCSPRSGDLSVYWYQQSLDQGLQFLIQYYNGEERAKGNILERFSAQQFPDLHSELNLSSLELGDSALYFCASSDLHPGDTQYFGPGTRLTVL.